The table lists the clone carrying this T cell receptor beta chain with many counts. Time point denoted: newly diagnosed GD, antithyroid drugs for less than 3 months. With RNA extracted from PBMCs as input, the TCR library was made. Both iRepertoire HTBI primers and Arm-PCR of CDR3 regions were used to build the TCR beta libraries. Using its own MiXCR run on the multiplex PCR reads, TCRdb lists one record per CDR3 protein. The sample contains 380,000 or so distinct CDR3 sequences, around 15% of which appear only once. This specimen comes from a study of regulatory T cells in long-lasting Graves disease. CDR3 length equals 16 residues. Trimming removed 0 bases from V and 0 bases from J, with 12 bases in between. Germline V gives CDR1 SQVTM, CDR2 ANQGSEA. These sequences were also reported in another study, on T cells in Graves' hyperthyroidism and ophthalmopathy.

V gene TRBV29-1 combines with J gene TRBJ2-1; D is undetermined. This material consisted of peripheral blood mononuclear cells (PBMCs), taken at new diagnosis, from a patient treated with antithyroid drugs. The sequence was collected from a young woman with Graves disease. This CDR3 is CSVEDQDRSSYNEQFF. The CDR3 DNA reads as TGCAGCGTTGAAGATCAGGATCGTAGCTCCTACAATGAGCAGTTCTTC.